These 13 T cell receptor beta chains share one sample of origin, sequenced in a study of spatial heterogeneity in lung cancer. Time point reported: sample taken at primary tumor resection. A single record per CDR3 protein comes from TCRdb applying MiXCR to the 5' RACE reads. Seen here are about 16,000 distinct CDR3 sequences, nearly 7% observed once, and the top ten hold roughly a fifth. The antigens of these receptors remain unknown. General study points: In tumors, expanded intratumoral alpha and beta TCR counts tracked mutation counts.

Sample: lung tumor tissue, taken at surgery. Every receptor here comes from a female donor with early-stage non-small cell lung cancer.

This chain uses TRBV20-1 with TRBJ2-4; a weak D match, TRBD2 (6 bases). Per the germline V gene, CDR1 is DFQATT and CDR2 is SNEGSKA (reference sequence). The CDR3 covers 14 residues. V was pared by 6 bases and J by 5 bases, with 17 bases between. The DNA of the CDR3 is TGCAGTGCGCCACTCCTGGGGGGAGAAAACATTCAGTACTTC. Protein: CSAPLLGGENIQYF.

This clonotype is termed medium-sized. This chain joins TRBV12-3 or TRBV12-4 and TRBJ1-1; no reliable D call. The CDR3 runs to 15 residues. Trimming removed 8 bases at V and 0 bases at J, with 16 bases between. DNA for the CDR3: TGTGCCAGCGTAGTTTCATTGGGGTTGAACACTGAAGCTTTCTTT. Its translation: CASVVSLGLNTEAFF.

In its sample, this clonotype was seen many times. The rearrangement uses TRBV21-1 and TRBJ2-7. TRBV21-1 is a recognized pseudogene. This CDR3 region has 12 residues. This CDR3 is CASSKYCYEQYF. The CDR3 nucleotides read TGTGCCAGCAGCAAATACTGCTACGAGCAGTACTTC.

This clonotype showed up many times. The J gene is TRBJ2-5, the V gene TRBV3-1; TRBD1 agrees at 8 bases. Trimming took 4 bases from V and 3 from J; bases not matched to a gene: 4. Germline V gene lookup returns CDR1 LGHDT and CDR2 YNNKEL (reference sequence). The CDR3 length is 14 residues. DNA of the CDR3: TGTGCCAGCAGCCTCCGGACAGGGAAAGAGACCCAGTACTTC. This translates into CASSLRTGKETQYF.

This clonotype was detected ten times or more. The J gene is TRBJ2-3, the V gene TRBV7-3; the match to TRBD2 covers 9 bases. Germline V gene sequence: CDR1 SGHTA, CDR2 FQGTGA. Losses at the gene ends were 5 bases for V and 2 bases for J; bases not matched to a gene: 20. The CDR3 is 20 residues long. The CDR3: CASSPLRDPPSGGPTDTQYF. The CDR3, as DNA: TGTGCCAGCAGCCCACTTAGGGATCCCCCGAGCGGGGGGCCCACAGATACGCAGTATTTT.

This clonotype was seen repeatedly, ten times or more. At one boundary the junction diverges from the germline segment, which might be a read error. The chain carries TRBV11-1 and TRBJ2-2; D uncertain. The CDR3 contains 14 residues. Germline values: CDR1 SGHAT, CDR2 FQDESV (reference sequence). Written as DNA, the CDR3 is TGTGCCAGCAGCTTACGGGCGAACACCGAGGAGCTGTTTTTT. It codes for CASSLRANTEELFF.

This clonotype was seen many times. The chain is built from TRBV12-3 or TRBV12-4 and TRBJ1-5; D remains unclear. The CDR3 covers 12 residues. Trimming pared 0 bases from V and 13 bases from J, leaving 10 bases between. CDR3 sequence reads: CASSLAFAEQHF. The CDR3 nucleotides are TGTGCCAGCAGTTTAGCTTTTGCCGAGCAGCATTTT.

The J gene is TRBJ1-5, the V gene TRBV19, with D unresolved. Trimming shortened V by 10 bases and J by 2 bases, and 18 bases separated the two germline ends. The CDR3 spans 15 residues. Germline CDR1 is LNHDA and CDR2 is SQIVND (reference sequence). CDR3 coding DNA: TGTGCCACTACCAAGGGATTCTTCGGCAATCAGCCCCAGCATTTT. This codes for CATTKGFFGNQPQHF.

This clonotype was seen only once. CDR3 residues: CASSLYRPLILYQETQYF. In DNA, the CDR3 is TGTGCCAGCAGTTTATATCGGCCCTTGATTTTGTACCAAGAGACCCAGTACTTC. This chain connects TRBV27 to TRBJ2-5; the D is unclear. This CDR3 spans 18 amino acids. The V and J ends lost 1 base and 0 bases respectively, with 18 bases between them. Germline CDR1 MNHEY, CDR2 SMNVEV (reference sequence).

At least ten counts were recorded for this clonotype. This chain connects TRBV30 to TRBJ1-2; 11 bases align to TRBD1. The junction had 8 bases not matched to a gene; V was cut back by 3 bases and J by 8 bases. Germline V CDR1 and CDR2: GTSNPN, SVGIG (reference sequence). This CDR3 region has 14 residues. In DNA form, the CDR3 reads TGTGCCTGGAGGCGCCGGGACAGGGGGATCGGCTACACCTTC. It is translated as CAWRRRDRGIGYTF.

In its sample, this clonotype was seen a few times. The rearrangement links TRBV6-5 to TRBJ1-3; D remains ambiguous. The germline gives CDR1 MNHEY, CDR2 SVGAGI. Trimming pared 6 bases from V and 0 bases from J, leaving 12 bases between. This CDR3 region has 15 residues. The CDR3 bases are TGTGCCAGCAGCTCCGGACCGTACTCTGGAAACACCATATATTTT. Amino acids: CASSSGPYSGNTIYF.

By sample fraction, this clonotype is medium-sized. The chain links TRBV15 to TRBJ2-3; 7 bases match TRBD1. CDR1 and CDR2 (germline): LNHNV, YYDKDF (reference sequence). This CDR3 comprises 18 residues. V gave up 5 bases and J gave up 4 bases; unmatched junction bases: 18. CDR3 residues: CATSHAPPWARGPDTQYF. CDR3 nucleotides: TGTGCCACCAGCCATGCTCCTCCCTGGGCTAGGGGGCCAGATACGCAGTATTTT.

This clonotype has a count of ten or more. The CDR3 loop is CASKVGGTGGSPLHF. CDR3 nucleotide sequence: TGTGCCAGTAAGGTCGGGGGGACTGGTGGTTCACCCCTCCACTTT. V usage is TRBV12-3 or TRBV12-4 and J usage is TRBJ1-6, with D possibly TRBD1 on 5 matching bases. V was pared by 9 bases and J by 9 bases, with 21 bases between. The CDR3 covers 15 residues.